This TCR beta chain was recovered during a study of T-cell memory formation after mild COVID-19. This clonotype was seen a handful of times. No antigen is known for it. TCRdb re-called the 5' RACE reads through MiXCR, storing one row per CDR3 protein. The table has 250,000 or so distinct CDR3 sequences, 9.4% seen once. This CDR3 is 11 amino acids long. The ends were cut back, 3 bases at V and 8 bases at J, with 4 bases in the middle. General study results and limits: Largely, contracting CD4+ clones fell within CM and EM, and contracting CD8+ clones within EMRA. Later expanders leaned CD4+, whereas clones that contracted between day 15 and 85 were balanced CD4/CD8.

The TCR was taken from a man younger than 35 who had mild COVID-19 (a few samples of this study predate the infection). Cell type and time point are not known. Sequenced: PBMCs or a T cell subset sorted from them (not recorded which). The chain carries TRBV12-3 or TRBV12-4 and TRBJ1-4; D is unresolved. This chain's CDR3 is CASSLDEKLFF. The CDR3 DNA follows: TGTGCCAGCAGTTTGGACGAAAAACTGTTTTTT.